This TCR beta chain came from a study of beta chain features in type 1 diabetes. The investigators reverse transcribed all of the isolated RNA, so they sequenced expressed TCRB transcripts. The data were produced by immunoSEQ multiplex PCR, yet TCRdb's version contains in-frame clones alone and is incomplete. This table has over 100,000 clones, about 40% appearing once. Only a few counts were recorded for this clone. Germline V gives CDR1 PRHDT, CDR2 FYEKMQ (reference sequence). The V and J ends lost 3 bases and 4 bases respectively, with 3 bases between them. The CDR3 consists of 12 residues. V usage is TRBV13 and J usage is TRBJ2-2; D gene ambiguous. The sequencing input was stem cell memory CD4+ T cells from blood. The TCR sequence derives from a woman between 18 and 29 years old in good health. This CDR3 reads CASSFRTGELFF. The CDR3 coding sequence is TGTGCCAGCAGCTTCCGCACCGGGGAGCTGTTTTTT.